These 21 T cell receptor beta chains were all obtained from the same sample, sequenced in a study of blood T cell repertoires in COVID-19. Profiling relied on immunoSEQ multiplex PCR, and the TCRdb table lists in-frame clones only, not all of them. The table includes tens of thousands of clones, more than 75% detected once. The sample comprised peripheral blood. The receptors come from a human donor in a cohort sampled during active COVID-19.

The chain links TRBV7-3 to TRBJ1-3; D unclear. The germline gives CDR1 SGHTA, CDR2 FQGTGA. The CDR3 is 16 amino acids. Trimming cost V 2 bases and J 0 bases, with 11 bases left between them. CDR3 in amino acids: CASSLGGILSGNTIYF. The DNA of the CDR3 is TGTGCCAGCAGCTTAGGCGGGATTCTCTCTGGAAACACCATATATTTT.

CDR3 DNA: TGCAGTGCTAGTCCCGGGGGGACAGATACGCAGTATTTT. Translating gives CSASPGGTDTQYF. This sequence joins TRBV20-1 and TRBJ2-3; the match to TRBD2 covers 7 bases. The CDR3 sequence is 13 residues long. With V trimmed by 3 bases and J by 3 bases, 3 bases remained unmatched. Germline V gene data show CDR1 as DFQATT and CDR2 as SNEGSKA (reference sequence).

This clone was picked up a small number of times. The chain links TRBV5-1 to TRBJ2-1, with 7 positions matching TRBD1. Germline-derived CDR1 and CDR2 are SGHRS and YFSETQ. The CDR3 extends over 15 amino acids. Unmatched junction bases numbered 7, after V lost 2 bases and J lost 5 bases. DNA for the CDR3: TGCGCCAGCAGCTTTGACAGGGTGGGTAACAATGAGCAGTTCTTC. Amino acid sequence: CASSFDRVGNNEQFF.

The CDR3 protein is CASSPGRDTGELFF. In nucleotides, the CDR3 is TGTGCCAGCTCACCAGGCAGGGACACCGGGGAGCTGTTTTTT. The chain links TRBV18 to TRBJ2-2, with D possibly TRBD1 on 5 matching bases. Germline V gene data show CDR1 as KGHSH and CDR2 as LQKENI. CDR3 length: 14 residues. Trimming took 2 bases from V and 3 from J, leaving 7 bases between them.

CDR3 loop: CASSERGSGAQETQYF. DNA of the CDR3: TGTGCCAGCAGTGAGCGGGGTAGCGGGGCCCAAGAGACCCAGTACTTC. This sequence joins TRBV2 and TRBJ2-5; 8 bases match TRBD2. Germline lookup yields CDR1 SNHLY and CDR2 FYNNEI. The CDR3 is made up of 16 amino acids. The ends lost 3 bases at V and 1 base at J; junction bases unmatched: 7.

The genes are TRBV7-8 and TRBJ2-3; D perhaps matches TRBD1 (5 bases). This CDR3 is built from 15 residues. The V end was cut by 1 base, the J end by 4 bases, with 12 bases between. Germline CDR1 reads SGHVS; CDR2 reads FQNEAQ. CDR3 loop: CASSLEGVYSDTQYF. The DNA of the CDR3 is TGTGCCAGCAGCTTAGAAGGGGTTTATTCAGATACGCAGTATTTT. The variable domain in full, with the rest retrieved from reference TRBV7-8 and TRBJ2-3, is GAGVSQSPRYKVAKRGQDVALRCDPISGHVSLFWYQQALGQGPEFLTYFQNEAQLDKSGLPSDRFFAERPEGSVSTLKIQRTQQEDSAVYLCASSLEGVYSDTQYFGPGTRLTVL.

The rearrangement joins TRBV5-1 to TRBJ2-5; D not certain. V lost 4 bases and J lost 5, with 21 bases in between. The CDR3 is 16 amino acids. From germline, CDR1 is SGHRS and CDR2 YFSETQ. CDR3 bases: TGCGCCAGCAGCGTGGGCCTCGCCCGACGGCGGGAGACCCAGTACTTC. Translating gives CASSVGLARRRETQYF. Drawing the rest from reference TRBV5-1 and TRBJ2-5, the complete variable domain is KAGVTQTPRYLIKTRGQQVTLSCSPISGHRSVSWYQQTPGQGLQFLFEYFSETQRNKGNFPGRFSGRQFSNSRSEMNVSTLELGDSALYLCASSVGLARRRETQYFGPGTRLLVL.

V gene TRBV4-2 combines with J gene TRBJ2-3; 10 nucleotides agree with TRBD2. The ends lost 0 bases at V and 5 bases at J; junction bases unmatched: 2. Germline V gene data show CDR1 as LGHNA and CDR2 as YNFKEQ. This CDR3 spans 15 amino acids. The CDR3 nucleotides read TGTGCCAGCAGCCAAGAGAGCGGGGGGGTAGATACGCAGTATTTT. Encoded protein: CASSQESGGVDTQYF.

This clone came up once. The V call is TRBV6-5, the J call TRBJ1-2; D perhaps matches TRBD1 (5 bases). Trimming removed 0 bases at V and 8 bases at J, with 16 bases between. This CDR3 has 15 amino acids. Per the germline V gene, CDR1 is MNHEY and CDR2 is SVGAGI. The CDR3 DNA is TGTGCCAGCAGTTACTCGGGCAGGGCCAATAGAGGCTACACCTTC. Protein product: CASSYSGRANRGYTF.

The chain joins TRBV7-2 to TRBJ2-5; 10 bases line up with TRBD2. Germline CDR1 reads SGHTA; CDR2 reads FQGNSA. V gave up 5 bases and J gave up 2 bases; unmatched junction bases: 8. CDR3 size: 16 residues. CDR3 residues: CASSPSGTSEQETQYF. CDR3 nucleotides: TGTGCCAGCAGCCCTTCCGGGACTAGCGAACAAGAGACCCAGTACTTC.

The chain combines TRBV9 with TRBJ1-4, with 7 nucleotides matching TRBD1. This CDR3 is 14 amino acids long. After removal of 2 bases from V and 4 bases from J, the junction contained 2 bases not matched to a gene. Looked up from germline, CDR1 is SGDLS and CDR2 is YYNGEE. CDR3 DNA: TGTGCCAGCAGCGTCCAGGGGGATAATGAAAAACTGTTTTTT. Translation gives CASSVQGDNEKLFF.

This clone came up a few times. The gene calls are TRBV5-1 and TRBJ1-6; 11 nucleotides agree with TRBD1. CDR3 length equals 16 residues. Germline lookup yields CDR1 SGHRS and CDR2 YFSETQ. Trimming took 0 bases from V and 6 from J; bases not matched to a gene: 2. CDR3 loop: CASSLGGTGGNSPLHF. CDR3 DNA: TGCGCCAGCAGCTTGGGTGGGACAGGGGGTAATTCACCCCTCCACTTT. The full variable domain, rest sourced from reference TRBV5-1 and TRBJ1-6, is KAGVTQTPRYLIKTRGQQVTLSCSPISGHRSVSWYQQTPGQGLQFLFEYFSETQRNKGNFPGRFSGRQFSNSRSEMNVSTLELGDSALYLCASSLGGTGGNSPLHFGNGTRLTVT.

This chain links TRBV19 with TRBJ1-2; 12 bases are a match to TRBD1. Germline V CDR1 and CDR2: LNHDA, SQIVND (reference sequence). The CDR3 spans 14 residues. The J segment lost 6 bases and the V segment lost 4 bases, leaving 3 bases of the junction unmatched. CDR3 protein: CASSKGQGAHGYTF. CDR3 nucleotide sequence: TGTGCCAGTAGTAAGGGACAGGGGGCGCATGGCTACACCTTC.

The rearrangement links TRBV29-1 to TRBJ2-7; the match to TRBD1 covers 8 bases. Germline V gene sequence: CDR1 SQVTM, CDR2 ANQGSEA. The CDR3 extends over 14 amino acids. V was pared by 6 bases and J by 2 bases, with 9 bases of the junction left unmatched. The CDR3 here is CSVGQGGPTYEQYF. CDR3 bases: TGCAGCGTAGGACAGGGAGGCCCGACCTACGAGCAGTACTTC.

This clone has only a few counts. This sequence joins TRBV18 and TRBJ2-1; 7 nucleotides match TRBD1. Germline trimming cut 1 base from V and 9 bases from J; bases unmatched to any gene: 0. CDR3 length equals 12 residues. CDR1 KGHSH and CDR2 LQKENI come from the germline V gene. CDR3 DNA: TGTGCCAGCTCACCACAGGGGGCTGAGCAGTTCTTC. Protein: CASSPQGAEQFF.

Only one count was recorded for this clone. Here the CDR3 DNA reads TGTGCCAGCAGCCCAAGGGGATCCGAGCAGTACTTC. Encoded protein: CASSPRGSEQYF. This sequence joins TRBV7-3 and TRBJ2-7; tentatively, D is TRBD1 (5 bases). Deletions cut 5 bases from V and 6 bases from J, with 11 bases between. The V gene's germline CDR1 is SGHTA and CDR2 FQGTGA. The length of the CDR3 is 12 residues.

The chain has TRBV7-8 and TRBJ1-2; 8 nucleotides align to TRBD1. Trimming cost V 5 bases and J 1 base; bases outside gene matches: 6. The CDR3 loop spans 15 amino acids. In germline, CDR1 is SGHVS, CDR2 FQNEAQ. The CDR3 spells CASSQGQANNYGYTF. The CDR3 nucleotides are TGTGCCAGCAGCCAGGGACAGGCGAATAACTATGGCTACACCTTC.

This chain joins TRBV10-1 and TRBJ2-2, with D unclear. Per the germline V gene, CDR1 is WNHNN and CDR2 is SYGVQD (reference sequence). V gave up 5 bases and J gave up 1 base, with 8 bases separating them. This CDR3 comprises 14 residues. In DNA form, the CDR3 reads TGCGCCAGCAGTCAACGAGGGAACACCGGGGAGCTGTTTTTT. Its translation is CASSQRGNTGELFF.

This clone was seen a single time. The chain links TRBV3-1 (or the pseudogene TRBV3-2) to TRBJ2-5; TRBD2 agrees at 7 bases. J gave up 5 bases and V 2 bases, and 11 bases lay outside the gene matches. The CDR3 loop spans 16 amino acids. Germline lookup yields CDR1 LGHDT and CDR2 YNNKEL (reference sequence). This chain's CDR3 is CASSQSSGAAWETQYF. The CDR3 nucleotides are TGTGCCAGCAGCCAATCCAGCGGGGCCGCCTGGGAGACCCAGTACTTC.

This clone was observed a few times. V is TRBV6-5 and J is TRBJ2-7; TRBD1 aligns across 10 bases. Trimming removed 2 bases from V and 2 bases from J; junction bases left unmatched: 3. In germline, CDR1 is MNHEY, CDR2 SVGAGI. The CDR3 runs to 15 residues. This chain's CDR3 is CASSYRDRGAYEQYF. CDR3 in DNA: TGTGCCAGCAGTTACCGGGACAGGGGTGCCTACGAGCAGTACTTC.

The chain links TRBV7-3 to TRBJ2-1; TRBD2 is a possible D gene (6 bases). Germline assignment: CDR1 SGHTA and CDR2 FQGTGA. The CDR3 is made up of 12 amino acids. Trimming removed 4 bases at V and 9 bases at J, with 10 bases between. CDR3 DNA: TGTGCCAGCAGCTCCGGCGGGGTTGAGCAGTTCTTC. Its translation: CASSSGGVEQFF. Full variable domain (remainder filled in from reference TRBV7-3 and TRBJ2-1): GAGVSQTPSNKVTEKGKYVELRCDPISGHTALYWYRQSLGQGPEFLIYFQGTGAADDSGLPNDRFFAVRPEGSVSTLKIQRTERGDSAVYLCASSSGGVEQFFGPGTRLTVL.